Following are 23 T cell receptor beta chains from one sample sequenced in a study of OX40 agonist ivuxolimab in advanced cancers. Clones were sequenced by immunoSEQ multiplex PCR, and TCRdb holds only the in-frame ones, with some missing. The table has some 69,000 clones, around 83% seen once. This specimen consisted of CD4+ or CD8+ T cells sorted from blood, obtained in a trial of the OX40 agonist ivuxolimab. The source of these receptors is an adult with an advanced solid tumor such as melanoma, head and neck, liver or kidney cancer.

The J gene is TRBJ1-2, the V gene TRBV4-2; weak D call: TRBD1 (5 bases). Looked up from germline, CDR1 is LGHNA and CDR2 is YNFKEQ. The CDR3 length is 16 residues. Trimming stripped 5 bases from V and 8 bases from J, with 24 bases between. Written as DNA, the CDR3 is TGTGCCAGCAGCGGGCCAGAAGCCTTGGGGGGGACGGGCTACACCTTC. As protein: CASSGPEALGGTGYTF.

The chain carries TRBV10-1 and TRBJ2-1; tentatively, D is TRBD1 (5 bases). Germline CDR1 WNHNN, CDR2 SYGVQD (reference sequence). V was shortened by 7 bases and J by 6 bases, with 13 bases between the two germline ends. The CDR3 length is 13 residues. The CDR3: CASTGHPGNEQFF. The CDR3 DNA sequence: TGCGCCAGCACAGGACACCCCGGCAATGAGCAGTTCTTC.

V gene TRBV2 combines with J gene TRBJ1-1; D is unresolved. The V gene lost 7 bases and the J gene lost 3 bases, with 9 bases spanning the gap. The length of the CDR3 is 12 residues. Germline V gives CDR1 SNHLY, CDR2 FYNNEI. The CDR3 DNA sequence: TGTGCCAGCACCCCGGAGGACACTGAAGCTTTCTTT. Its protein is CASTPEDTEAFF.

The chain uses TRBV30 and TRBJ2-2; tentative D call: TRBD1 (6 bases). Deletions cut 0 bases from V and 5 bases from J, with 13 bases between. Germline V gives CDR1 GTSNPN, CDR2 SVGIG (reference sequence). This CDR3 has 15 residues. The CDR3 DNA sequence: TGTGCCTGGAGTGTGATTTACAGGGATACCGGGGAGCTGTTTTTT. Translated, it gives CAWSVIYRDTGELFF.

The chain links TRBV29-1 to TRBJ1-1; the D gene is possibly TRBD1 (6 bases). The V end was cut by 6 bases, the J end by 4 bases, with 12 bases between. The CDR3 has 12 amino acids. Germline loops: CDR1 SQVTM, CDR2 ANQGSEA. This CDR3 is CSVRGGSTEAFF. As DNA, the CDR3 is TGCAGCGTGAGGGGGGGGAGCACTGAAGCTTTCTTT.

V usage is TRBV29-1 and J usage is TRBJ1-1; D gene unclear. The V gene lost 4 bases and the J gene lost 4 bases, with 13 bases spanning the gap. Germline values: CDR1 SQVTM, CDR2 ANQGSEA. The CDR3 has 13 residues. As DNA, the CDR3 is TGCAGCGTTGTAATACCCCCCAGCACTGAAGCTTTCTTT. Translation: CSVVIPPSTEAFF. The full variable domain, completed using reference TRBV29-1 and TRBJ1-1, is SAVISQKPSRDICQRGTSLTIQCQVDSQVTMMFWYRQQPGQSLTLIATANQGSEATYESGFVIDKFPISRPNLTFSTLTVSNMSPEDSSIYLCSVVIPPSTEAFFGQGTRLTVV.

The rearrangement joins TRBV19 to TRBJ2-5; D is uncertain. CDR1 LNHDA and CDR2 SQIVND come from the germline V gene (reference sequence). The CDR3 is made up of 14 amino acids. Trimming removed 5 bases from V and 5 bases from J, with 15 bases in between. CDR3 region: CASSRTQSGETQYF. The DNA for the CDR3 is TGTGCCAGTAGTCGCACACAAAGTGGGGAGACCCAGTACTTC.

The chain joins TRBV30 to TRBJ1-6; tentative D call: TRBD1 (6 bases). The CDR3 is made up of 16 amino acids. V dropped 0 bases and J dropped 0 bases, with 9 bases sitting between them. Germline V gene sequence: CDR1 GTSNPN, CDR2 SVGIG (reference sequence). The CDR3 nucleotides read TGTGCCTGGAGTGTAGGGGGAGCCTCCTATAATTCACCCCTCCACTTT. Translated: CAWSVGGASYNSPLHF.

This clone has just a few counts. This rearrangement joins TRBV6-1 to TRBJ1-5; TRBD1 might be the D (6 bases). The CDR3 totals 15 residues. Germline CDR1 reads MNHNS; CDR2 reads SASEGT. The V end was cut by 7 bases, the J end by 2 bases, with 15 bases between. The CDR3, as DNA: TGTGCCAGCACTGAGGAACAGGGACGCAATCAGCCCCAGCATTTT. Its translation: CASTEEQGRNQPQHF.

The rearrangement joins TRBV27 to TRBJ2-3, with TRBD2 matching over 13 bases. After removal of 6 bases from V and 5 bases from J, the junction contained 8 bases not matched to a gene. The CDR3 has 16 amino acids. Germline V gene sequence: CDR1 MNHEY, CDR2 SMNVEV (reference sequence). The CDR3 DNA reads TGTGCCAGCAGCGCCCGGGGACTAGCGGGACGAGATACGCAGTATTTT. Its protein is CASSARGLAGRDTQYF.

The chain couples TRBV6-5 to TRBJ2-7; D not resolved. The CDR3 contains 11 residues. The germline V gene has CDR1 MNHEY and CDR2 SVGAGI. V dropped 5 bases and J dropped 4 bases, with 6 bases sitting between them. The CDR3 reads CASSEFYEQYF. DNA for the CDR3: TGTGCCAGCAGTGAATTTTACGAGCAGTACTTC.

The V call is TRBV14, the J call TRBJ2-5, with D perhaps assigned TRBD1 or TRBD2 (7 bases each). The CDR3 spans 15 residues. Germline V gives CDR1 SGHDN, CDR2 FVKESK. Trimming removed 0 bases at V and 4 bases at J, with 12 bases between. DNA for the CDR3: TGTGCCAGCAGCCAAGAACAGGGGAGGGGAGAGACCCAGTACTTC. It encodes CASSQEQGRGETQYF.

V and J are TRBV15 and TRBJ1-5; TRBD1 might be the D (5 bases). CDR1 is LNHNV, CDR2 YYDKDF, per germline (reference sequence). Trimming removed 0 bases from V and 2 bases from J, with 17 bases in between. The CDR3 has 18 residues. CDR3 in amino acids: CATSRDRGSLPGNQPQHF. The DNA of the CDR3 is TGTGCCACCAGCAGAGATCGGGGCAGTCTCCCTGGCAATCAGCCCCAGCATTTT.

V is TRBV23-1 and J is TRBJ2-1; 11 bases are a match to TRBD1. TRBV23-1 is an ORF, and what it does is uncertain. With V trimmed by 6 bases and J by 4 bases, 8 bases remained unmatched. The CDR3 loop spans 16 amino acids. CDR3 residues: CASSLSGQGVYNEQFF. The CDR3 coding sequence is TGCGCCAGCAGCCTATCGGGACAGGGGGTGTACAATGAGCAGTTCTTC.

V is TRBV5-1 and J is TRBJ2-7; weak D call: TRBD1 (6 bases). Germline loops: CDR1 SGHRS, CDR2 YFSETQ. The V end lost 4 bases, the J end lost 3 bases, and 17 bases lay between the germline ends. The CDR3 consists of 15 residues. CDR3 sequence: CASSPDDRSVYEQYF. Written as DNA, the CDR3 is TGCGCCAGCAGCCCCGACGACAGGAGTGTCTACGAGCAGTACTTC.

V is TRBV19 and J is TRBJ2-2; 11 bases line up with TRBD2. Trimming at V came to 3 bases and at J to 5 bases, leaving 23 bases not matched to a gene. Germline CDR1 and CDR2: LNHDA and SQIVND (reference sequence). The CDR3 sequence is 22 residues long. The CDR3 nucleotides are TGTGCCAGTAGTATCCCAACAGGGGGGAGGCCTAGCGGGAGGCGTGAGACCGGGGAGCTGTTTTTT. Translating gives CASSIPTGGRPSGRRETGELFF.

The rearrangement links TRBV6-5 to TRBJ2-2, with TRBD2 matching 7 bases. After removal of 6 bases from V and 1 base from J, the junction contained 5 bases not matched to a gene. CDR3 length: 15 residues. The germline V gene encodes CDR1 MNHEY and CDR2 SVGAGI. Here the CDR3 reads CASSRGEGNTGELFF. CDR3 nucleotide sequence: TGTGCCAGCAGCCGGGGGGAGGGGAACACCGGGGAGCTGTTTTTT.

V and J are TRBV6-1 and TRBJ1-2; 7 nucleotides line up with TRBD1. Losses at the gene ends were 5 bases for V and 8 bases for J; bases not matched to a gene: 14. The CDR3 covers 15 residues. Per the germline V gene, CDR1 is MNHNS and CDR2 is SASEGT. CDR3: CASSTQTGTSGGYTF. As DNA, the CDR3 is TGTGCCAGCAGTACCCAGACAGGGACGTCGGGAGGCTACACCTTC.

V gene TRBV7-6 combines with J gene TRBJ2-1; D tentatively fits TRBD1 or TRBD2 (5 bases each). V lost 1 base and J lost 1, with 14 bases in between. Germline CDR1 reads SGHVS; CDR2 reads FNYEAQ. The CDR3 runs to 17 residues. Here the CDR3 DNA reads TGTGCCAGCAGCTTAGTTTGGGGGAGTGTGTCCTACAATGAGCAGTTCTTC. Protein product: CASSLVWGSVSYNEQFF.

The rearrangement joins TRBV4-2 to TRBJ2-2; 11 nucleotides agree with TRBD2. Trimming took 10 bases from V and 8 from J; bases not matched to a gene: 12. Germline CDR1 and CDR2: LGHNA and YNFKEQ. The CDR3 is 15 amino acids. The CDR3 sequence: CATERGIAGGGELFF. Here the CDR3 DNA reads TGTGCCACCGAGCGCGGGATAGCGGGAGGGGGGGAGCTGTTTTTT.

This clone was recorded a few times. The chain recombines TRBV7-2 with TRBJ2-3; 11 bases fit TRBD2. J lost 3 bases, V lost 5 bases, and 4 bases had no gene match. This CDR3 spans 15 amino acids. Germline V gives CDR1 SGHTA, CDR2 FQGNSA. This CDR3 is CASSRSGGETDTQYF. The CDR3 DNA reads as TGTGCCAGCAGCCGTAGCGGGGGGGAAACAGATACGCAGTATTTT.

V and J are TRBV18 and TRBJ2-2; D remains unclear. V was shortened by 4 bases and J by 0 bases, with 9 bases between the two germline ends. The length of the CDR3 is 15 residues. The germline CDR1 and CDR2 sequences are KGHSH and LQKENI. CDR3 coding DNA: TGTGCCAGCTCACTAAGGACGGCGAACACCGGGGAGCTGTTTTTT. Its translation: CASSLRTANTGELFF.

The chain employs TRBV7-9 and TRBJ2-3; 9 bases agree with TRBD1. The CDR3 spans 14 residues. Germline V gives CDR1 SEHNR, CDR2 FQNEAQ (reference sequence). The V segment lost 5 bases and the J segment 3 bases; nucleotides outside the gene matches: 3. The CDR3 DNA sequence: TGTGCCAGCAGCCCAGGACAGGGGACAGATACGCAGTATTTT. Encoded protein: CASSPGQGTDTQYF.